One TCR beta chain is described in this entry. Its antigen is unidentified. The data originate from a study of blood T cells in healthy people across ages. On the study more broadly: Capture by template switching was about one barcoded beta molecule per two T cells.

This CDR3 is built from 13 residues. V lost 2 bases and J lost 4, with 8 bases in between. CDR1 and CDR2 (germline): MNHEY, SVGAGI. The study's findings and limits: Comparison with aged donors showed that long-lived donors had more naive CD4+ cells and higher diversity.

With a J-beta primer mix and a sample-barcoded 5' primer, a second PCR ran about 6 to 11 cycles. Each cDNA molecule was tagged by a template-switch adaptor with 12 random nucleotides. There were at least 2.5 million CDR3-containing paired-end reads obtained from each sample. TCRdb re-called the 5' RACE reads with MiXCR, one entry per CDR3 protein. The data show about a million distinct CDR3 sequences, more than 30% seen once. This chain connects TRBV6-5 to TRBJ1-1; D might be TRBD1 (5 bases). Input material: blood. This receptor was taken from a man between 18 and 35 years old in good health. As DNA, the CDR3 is TGTGCCAGCAGTTACGCAGGGAGCACTGAAGCTTTCTTT. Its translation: CASSYAGSTEAFF.